This T cell receptor beta chain was recovered during a study of cytomegalovirus exposure and HLA in healthy donors. Study-level information: Among roughly 180 million T cells, an earlier analysis found 117 million unique TCR beta sequences. Most donors, 70% to 85% of around 400 genotyped, fell in the Caucasian-associated ancestry cluster.

60 Vbeta and 13 Jbeta primers were used in PCR. Method: immunoSEQ multiplex PCR; TCRdb's copy keeps in-frame clones and lacks some. Among approximately 130,000 clones, around 80% were seen once, and the ten largest hold 2% to 3%. Points on this clone: The antigen is undetermined.

The CDR3 is 13 residues long. Trimming removed 5 bases from V and 13 bases from J; junction bases left unmatched: 7. Germline assignment: CDR1 SGHVS and CDR2 FQNEAQ. The study's findings and limits: There were some public TCRs occurring in many donors, but most TCR sequences were rare. It was reportedly the case that the classifier diagnosed cytomegalovirus status with high specificity and sensitivity.

V gene TRBV7-8 combines with J gene TRBJ2-1; 11 bases align to TRBD2. Sequencing used PBMCs. The TCR comes from a man in his fifties in good health and CMV-seronegative. CDR3 sequence (DNA): TGTGCCAGCAGCCTAGTAGCGGGGGGGCTCCAGTTCTTC. Its translation is CASSLVAGGLQFF.